This TCR beta chain appears in the sequencing data of a study of cytomegalovirus exposure and HLA in healthy donors. Study-wide results and limits: Reported findings show TCR beta sequences accurately forecast HLA-A and HLA-B alleles in most subjects. The number of N-insertions in an Asian-associated ancestry cluster was reportedly below the 666-donor mean in a later analysis. A later look showed TCR association rates differing by HLA locus, highest for DRB1 and lowest for HLA-C.

The length of the CDR3 is 15 residues. Germline assignment: CDR1 SGHTA and CDR2 FQGNSA. V gave up 1 base and J gave up 7 bases; unmatched junction bases: 5. This clone was counted between two and nine times. The antigen is unknown. Primers included in the PCR were 60 Vbeta and 13 Jbeta primers. Repertoires were generated with immunoSEQ multiplex PCR, while TCRdb's copy carries only in-frame clones and drops some. The data contain about 120,000 clones, about 83% of them seen just once; the ten biggest clones take up approximately 2.5%. The sequenced material came from PBMCs. The TCR originated in a middle-aged woman in good health and CMV-seropositive. The chain links TRBV7-2 to TRBJ1-4, with TRBD1 identical over 8 bases. CDR3 region: CASSLVQGAGEKLFF. The CDR3 bases are TGTGCCAGCAGCTTAGTTCAGGGGGCAGGTGAAAAACTGTTTTTT.